This TCR beta chain is drawn from a study of T cell repertoires in cytomegalovirus infection. The wider study: CMV infection and matching HLA type were both indicated by public TCR beta signatures.

TCRdb recomputed calls from the reads with MiXCR, one row per CDR3 protein. Counted here are some 800,000 distinct CDR3 sequences, 30% to 35% occurring once; the ten biggest clones make up 12%. This clonotype was found many times. Its antigen is currently unknown. Germline assignment: CDR1 SGHTA and CDR2 FQGNSA. V was pared by 3 bases and J by 7 bases, with 14 bases of the junction left unmatched. The CDR3 loop spans 16 amino acids. Sample: cultured CD8+ T cells from PBMCs, taken from culture after CMV antigen stimulation. The sequence was obtained from a human donor in good health (CMV status not recorded). Some clones in this sample may be carry-over from other donors' samples. The genes are TRBV7-2 and TRBJ2-5, with 7 bases identical to TRBD1. This CDR3 is CASSFNIQGPWGTQYF. For the CDR3, the DNA is TGTGCCAGCAGCTTTAACATACAGGGGCCCTGGGGGACCCAGTACTTC.